This TCR beta chain was captured by sequencing in a study of T cell responses to AZD1222 COVID-19 vaccine (TCRdb year 2021). General notes on the study: AZD1222 recipients whose second dose came at about 4 weeks and those whose second dose came at about 12 weeks were combined into one group, since spike-specific TCR depth and breadth did not differ between the two schedules. A total of more than 230 trial participants underwent TCR sequencing, of whom nearly 210 had received two doses of AZD1222 and some 25 had received two doses of the MenACWY control vaccine. Trial participants were enrolled into age subgroups of 18-55, 56-69 and 70-plus years, which contained 148, 28 and 57 TCR-sequenced participants, respectively.

The CDR3 regions of human TCRbeta chains were analyzed by immunosequencing. The published analysis was carried out like this. TCRs in the repertoires were matched against a reference library of SARS-CoV-2-specific TCRs that had been generated with the MIRA antigen-specificity platform. Breadth was defined as the fraction of unique TCRs that were SARS-CoV-2-associated. Depth was defined as the fraction of total T cells that were SARS-CoV-2-associated. Using the MIRA data, every spike-specific TCR was mapped to the spike region that the TCR reacted to and assigned to either a CD4 or a CD8 class. Log10-transformed breadth and depth values were compared by one-way ANOVA with Sidak's multiple comparisons tests. TCRdb limited this immuneACCESS table to in-frame rearrangements with V and J called. A share of clones is missing; checked studies link under half to unresolved V genes, and the rest is unexplained. V, J and clone size are taken as reported in that table, and D and trimming were inferred from the DNA itself. For this sample there are some 120,000 clones; 90% to 95% appear just once. The top ten constitute about 2.7% of the sample.

The CDR3 runs 13 amino acids, cysteine and phenylalanine included. Of the read, only the CDR3 DNA is kept; its 39 bases are in frame from base 1. Taken from the germline V gene (reference sequence), the CDR1 and CDR2 loops are MNHEY and SMNVEV. V is clipped by 3 bases and J by 9 bases, and the sequence between their germline boundaries is 15 bases long. Interpreted using the paper, the time point label stands for: baseline before first vaccination. Vaccinee samples were obtained from the UK trials COV001 and COV002, which included a single-blind randomized controlled phase 2/3 trial of AZD1222 (ChAdOx1 nCoV-19) in healthy adults. For TCRbeta chain sequencing, PBMC samples from trial participants were taken at day 0 and at day 28 after the second dose. The count of this clone is one. The antigen it recognizes is unknown. Base-call qualities are not available, and no considerably larger clone is one nucleotide away.

Broader findings and caveats from the paper: In the small 56-69-year group, the increase in depth fell short of significance, most likely because of low power. Only 5 to 7 AZD1222 recipients were SARS-CoV-2 seropositive at baseline, limiting conclusions about previously exposed vaccinees. Nearly half of unique spike-specific TCRs reportedly recognized epitopes outside regions mutated in the B.1.351 and B.1.1.7 variants. Because no samples from the day 14 peak response were available, repertoires could be characterized only after the peak T cell response. A significant rise in spike-specific TCR breadth and depth was observed after two AZD1222 doses relative to day 0 and relative to MenACWY recipients. Participants were mostly white British, with more females than males. The authors suggested clonal diversity may have been underestimated. CD4 TCRs associated with the vaccine covered the entire spike protein, and the dominant responses were in regions 160-218 and 743-854.

The receptor was derived from an adult in good health. This specimen was peripheral blood, taken on day 0 of AZD1222 vaccination. This sequence uses TRBV27 and TRBJ2-7; TRBD2 is perhaps the D gene, given 6 matching bases. The DNA sequence reads TGTGCCAGCAGTTTCTCGGGGGAAAAGGGGCAGTACTTC. Translated, this gives CASSFSGEKGQYF.